Listed below are T cell receptor beta chains from one sample, sequenced in a study of blood T cell repertoires in COVID-19. Generated by immunoSEQ multiplex PCR, the TCRdb table keeps only in-frame clones and is missing some. The sample contains 150,000 to 200,000 clones, more than 75% of which appear only once. The sequencing input was peripheral blood. These receptors originate from a woman in her forties with COVID-19, enrolled during active disease. Both conserved end residues are part of each CDR3. A D gene is named only where the DNA matches it firmly. Size values are once, few and many counts, or a class for expanded clones, and some rows have none.

>TRBJ2-6|.|TRBV27|few
CASSSGFFGSGANVLTF
TGTGCCAGCAGTTCGGGGTTCTTTGGCTCTGGGGCCAACGTCCTGACTTTC
>TRBJ2-5|.|TRBV6-6|.
CASSTDRETQYF
TGTGCCAGCAGCACAGACAGAGAGACCCAGTACTTC
>TRBJ2-3|TRBD1|TRBV4-2|.
CASSPPGQGTDTQYF
TGTGCCAGCAGCCCCCCGGGACAGGGCACAGATACACAGTATTTT
>TRBJ1-4|TRBD1|TRBV27|.
CASRDRNLMGEKLFF
TGTGCCAGCAGGGACAGGAATCTAATGGGGGAAAAACTGTTTTTT
>TRBJ1-2|TRBD1|TRBV7-6|few
CASSLKGQGSPTYGYTF
TGTGCCAGCAGCCTGAAGGGACAGGGGAGTCCCACTTATGGCTACACCTTC
>TRBJ1-2|.|TRBV10-3|once
CAISIEGLHGYTF
TGTGCCATCAGTATTGAGGGATTACATGGCTACACCTTC
>TRBJ2-1|.|TRBV2|.
CASRAGLTEQFF
TGTGCCAGCAGGGCCGGACTAACTGAGCAGTTCTTC
>TRBJ2-5|.|TRBV7-2|once
CASSFQREETQYF
TGTGCCAGCAGCTTCCAGCGGGAAGAGACCCAGTACTTC
>TRBJ1-1|TRBD1|TRBV27|.
CASKFGDSLYAFF
TGTGCCAGCAAGTTTGGGGACAGCCTTTACGCTTTCTTT
>TRBJ1-2|.|TRBV5-1|.
CASSLNRDGYTF
TGCGCCAGCAGCCTCAACAGGGACGGCTACACCTTC
>TRBJ1-1|.|TRBV25-1|few
CASSEYGAEAFF
TGTGCCAGCAGTGAATACGGGGCTGAAGCTTTCTTT
>TRBJ2-6|.|TRBV7-9|.
CASSRGRSGANVLTF
TGTGCCAGCAGCAGGGGGAGGTCTGGGGCCAACGTCCTGACTTTC
>TRBJ1-2|TRBD1|TRBV6-5|.
CASIPGQQSYGYTF
TGTGCCAGCATTCCGGGACAGCAGTCCTATGGCTACACCTTC
>TRBJ2-6|.|TRBV19|.
CASSIDSFSGANVLTF
TGTGCCAGTAGTATAGATAGTTTCTCTGGGGCCAACGTCCTGACTTTC
>TRBJ1-1|.|TRBV29-1|.
CSVVRAQGNTEAFF
TGCAGCGTTGTAAGGGCACAGGGAAATACTGAAGCTTTCTTT
>TRBJ2-1|TRBD1|TRBV28|.
CASTPGQGVNEQFF
TGTGCCAGCACCCCCGGACAGGGTGTGAATGAGCAGTTCTTC
>TRBJ1-2|.|TRBV30|.
CAWSVGGGGYGYTF
TGTGCCTGGAGTGTTGGGGGGGGCGGCTATGGCTACACCTTC
>TRBJ1-1|TRBD1|TRBV3-1/TRBV3-2|.
CASSRVGTVKDRTTEAFF
TGTGCCAGCAGCCGGGTAGGGACAGTTAAAGACCGAACCACTGAAGCTTTCTTT
>TRBJ1-2|.|TRBV5-8|.
CASSSDGGIANYGYTF
TGTGCCAGCAGCTCCGACGGGGGGATTGCTAACTATGGCTACACCTTC
>TRBJ1-6|TRBD1|TRBV4-3|.
CASSQDAGTGGFAYNSPLHF
TGCGCCAGCAGCCAAGATGCCGGGACAGGGGGCTTTGCCTATAATTCACCCCTCCACTTT
>TRBJ1-1|.|TRBV11-2|.
CASSLLRTAHTEAFF
TGTGCCAGCAGCTTGCTCCGGACAGCTCACACTGAAGCTTTCTTT
>TRBJ2-7|TRBD2|TRBV18|.
CASSRPGLAGYEQYF
TGTGCCAGCTCCCGACCGGGACTAGCGGGCTACGAGCAGTACTTC
>TRBJ2-7|TRBD2|TRBV27|.
CASRLAGGSSYEQYF
TGTGCCAGCAGACTAGCGGGGGGAAGCTCCTACGAGCAGTACTTC
>TRBJ2-1|.|TRBV7-5|few
CVRSPGTGHDEQFF
TGTGTCAGAAGCCCCGGGACAGGCCACGATGAGCAGTTCTTC